The 3 T cell receptor beta chains in this list originate from one sample, sequenced in a study of shared clonotypes between healthy human individuals. CD8 cells classed as naive were CD45RO-negative and positively selected for CCR7, excluding terminally differentiated effector memory CD45RA+ cells. Assay used: immunoSEQ multiplex PCR; TCRdb lists only in-frame clones, some missing. This table has around 600,000 clones, 85% to 95% appearing once. The sample comprised naive CD8+ T cells sorted from blood. The source is a woman in her 30s in good health.

This chain uses TRBV7-8 with TRBJ2-7; 7 bases fit TRBD2. In germline, CDR1 is SGHVS, CDR2 FQNEAQ. Losses at the gene ends were 5 bases for V and 1 base for J; bases not matched to a gene: 11. The CDR3 contains 16 residues. The CDR3 here is CASSPLGGRASYEQYF. CDR3 sequence (DNA): TGTGCCAGCAGCCCCCTCGGGGGGAGGGCATCCTACGAGCAGTACTTC.

This clone was found once. This sequence joins TRBV18 and TRBJ2-7; D is perhaps TRBD2 (5 bases). Germline CDR1 is KGHSH and CDR2 is LQKENI. Trimming stripped 2 bases from V and 2 bases from J, with 19 bases between. This CDR3 is built from 17 residues. The CDR3 nucleotides read TGTGCCAGCTCACCATCCCCCGCTGGGAGAACAGCCTACGAGCAGTACTTC. Its translation: CASSPSPAGRTAYEQYF. Complete variable domain (other parts from reference TRBV18 and TRBJ2-7): NAGVMQNPRHLVRRRGQEARLRCSPMKGHSHVYWYRQLPEEGLKFMVYLQKENIIDESGMPKERFSAEFPKEGPSILRIQQVVRGDSAAYFCASSPSPAGRTAYEQYFGPGTRLTVT.

The CDR3 sequence is CASSSPARGGTDTQYF. Written as DNA, the CDR3 is TGTGCCAGCAGCTCCCCCGCCAGGGGTGGCACAGATACGCAGTATTTT. The chain recombines TRBV7-9 with TRBJ2-3; D is perhaps TRBD1 (6 bases). The length of the CDR3 is 16 residues. The V gene's germline CDR1 is SEHNR and CDR2 FQNEAQ (reference sequence). V was trimmed by 4 bases and J by 1 base, leaving 15 bases between them.